Listed here are 27 T cell receptor beta chains from one sample, sequenced in a study of T cells in Graves' hyperthyroidism and ophthalmopathy. Amplification yielded TCR beta CDR3 regions, with RNA transcripts as the source. HTBI primers were employed in a first-round RT-PCR of the TCR CDR3. MiXCR, applied by TCRdb to the multiplex PCR reads, yields one record per CDR3 protein. This sample yields a few hundred thousand distinct CDR3 sequences, of which roughly 13% are seen a single time; less than 25% belongs to the top ten. The sequenced sample was blood. These receptors were collected from a man aged 25-45 years with Graves' hyperthyroidism that later progressed to Graves' ophthalmopathy.

For this clonotype: A much bigger clone sits one base away, suggesting this may be a read error. J is TRBJ2-5 and V is TRBV20-1; D could derive from TRBD1 or TRBD2 (5 bases each). The V gene's germline CDR1 is DFQATT and CDR2 SNEGSKA (reference sequence). The CDR3 length is 15 residues. CDR3 in DNA: TGCAGTGCTAGAACCTCATGGGGGTACCAAGAGGCCCAGTACTTC. Its translation is CSARTSWGYQEAQYF.

This clonotype was observed a handful of times. V usage is TRBV7-8 and J usage is TRBJ1-1; D is ambiguous. The germline gives CDR1 SGHVS, CDR2 FQNEAQ. The V gene lost 1 base and the J gene lost 1 base, with 10 bases spanning the gap. The CDR3 sequence is 15 residues long. The DNA of the CDR3 is TGTGCCAGCAGCTTAGGGCGTCAGCCGAACACTGAAGCTTTCTTT. This translates into CASSLGRQPNTEAFF.

Only a few counts were recorded for this clonotype. The J gene is TRBJ2-7, the V gene TRBV4-1; the D is unclear. V dropped 1 base and J dropped 1 base, with 8 bases sitting between them. CDR1 and CDR2 (germline): MGHRA, YSYEKL. CDR3 size: 14 residues. CDR3 amino acids: CASSQGRNSYEQYF. CDR3 nucleotide sequence: TGCGCCAGCAGCCAAGGACGGAATTCCTACGAGCAGTACTTC.

This clonotype has a handful of counts. The V and J genes are TRBV6-6 and TRBJ1-1, with D maybe TRBD1 (5 bases). The CDR3 covers 15 residues. Germline-derived CDR1 and CDR2 are MNHNY and SVGAGI (reference sequence). Deletions cut 2 bases from V and 5 bases from J, with 15 bases between. DNA of the CDR3: TGTGCCAGCAGTTACCTACCCGACAGAGGAACTGAAGCTTTCTTT. This encodes CASSYLPDRGTEAFF.

The genes are TRBV2 and TRBJ2-3; perhaps TRBD1 as D (6 bases). There are 15 residues in the CDR3. Trimming left V 7 bases short and J 0 bases short, with 14 bases between. The germline V gene has CDR1 SNHLY and CDR2 FYNNEI. Here the CDR3 reads CASTEGHPSTDTQYF. In DNA form, the CDR3 reads TGTGCCAGCACCGAGGGACACCCTAGCACAGATACGCAGTATTTT. Full variable domain (missing parts from reference TRBV2 and TRBJ2-3): EPEVTQTPSHQVTQMGQEVILRCVPISNHLYFYWYRQILGQKVEFLVSFYNNEISEKSEIFDDQFSVERPDGSNFTLKIRSTKLEDSAMYFCASTEGHPSTDTQYFGPGTRLTVL.

Only one count was recorded for this clonotype. This could be a read error, since a much larger clone is one nucleotide away. The V gene is TRBV11-2, the J gene TRBJ1-4, with D possibly TRBD1 on 5 matching bases. CDR1 and CDR2 (germline): SGHAT, FQNNGV. This CDR3 comprises 14 residues. V was pared by 2 bases and J by 7 bases, with 11 bases between. The CDR3 region is CASSLRGLPEKLFF. CDR3 sequence (DNA): TGTGCCAGCAGCTTACGGGGGTTACCTGAAAAACTGTTTTTT.

In this sample, this clonotype turned up many times. The chain is built from TRBV6-1 and TRBJ2-3, with D possibly matching TRBD1 (6 bases). V was cut by 7 bases and J by 1 base, with 12 bases left in between. Germline V gene data show CDR1 as MNHNS and CDR2 as SASEGT. The CDR3 has 14 residues. CDR3 in amino acids: CASTRTVGTDTQYF. The CDR3 DNA sequence: TGTGCCAGCACGCGGACAGTGGGCACAGATACGCAGTATTTT.

This clonotype appeared many times. This chain joins TRBV7-2 and TRBJ2-7; TRBD1 agrees at 11 bases. The V and J ends lost 5 bases and 2 bases, in that order; junction bases with no gene match: 5. Germline V gene data show CDR1 as SGHTA and CDR2 as FQGNSA. CDR3 length: 15 residues. The CDR3 loop is CASSAPGQGAYEQYF. In nucleotides, the CDR3 is TGTGCCAGCAGCGCGCCGGGACAGGGGGCCTACGAGCAGTACTTC.

This clonotype has only a few counts. This chain connects TRBV29-1 to TRBJ2-7; D uncertain. CDR1 and CDR2 (germline): SQVTM, ANQGSEA. Trimming removed 0 bases from V and 4 bases from J, with 10 bases in between. The CDR3 is made up of 13 amino acids. The CDR3 loop reads CSVEDGGTYEQYF. As DNA, the CDR3 is TGCAGCGTTGAAGACGGCGGAACTTACGAGCAGTACTTC.

Concerning this clonotype: Its ends do not fully match the called genes, so a read error is possible. The chain couples TRBV2 to TRBJ1-5, with 7 bases aligning to TRBD1. The CDR3 sequence is 15 residues long. CDR1 is SNHLY and CDR2 is FYNNEI in the germline V gene. In nucleotides, the CDR3 is TGTGCCAGCAGTAAATCGACAGGGAGCAGTCAGCCCCAGCATTTT. Translation: CASSKSTGSSQPQHF.

The chain employs TRBV9 and TRBJ2-3; TRBD1 might be the D (6 bases). Germline V gene data show CDR1 as SGDLS and CDR2 as YYNGEE. CDR3 length equals 14 residues. V dropped 6 bases and J dropped 0 bases, with 11 bases sitting between them. The CDR3 spells CASKGQTSTDTQYF. The CDR3 region has the DNA TGTGCCAGCAAGGGACAAACAAGCACAGATACGCAGTATTTT. The variable domain in full, with the rest retrieved from reference TRBV9 and TRBJ2-3, is DSGVTQTPKHLITATGQRVTLRCSPRSGDLSVYWYQQSLDQGLQFLIQYYNGEERAKGNILERFSAQQFPDLHSELNLSSLELGDSALYFCASKGQTSTDTQYFGPGTRLTVL.

This clonotype occurred many times. The genes are TRBV6-5 and TRBJ2-5, with D perhaps matching TRBD1 (6 bases). This CDR3 contains 16 residues. CDR1 and CDR2 from the germline V gene are MNHEY and SVGAGI. Trimming left V 2 bases short and J 2 bases short, with 15 bases between. In DNA, the CDR3 is TGTGCCAGCAGTTACAGGGGACAAACCTTTCAAGAGACCCAGTACTTC. It codes for CASSYRGQTFQETQYF.

The chain is built from TRBV6-1 and TRBJ2-1; possible D gene TRBD2, 7 bases. The CDR3 is 15 amino acids. V was pared by 5 bases and J by 8 bases, with 19 bases between. CDR1 is MNHNS, CDR2 SASEGT, per germline. In DNA, the CDR3 is TGTGCCAGCAGTTGGGGCCAAGGGGGGGGGGATGAGCAGTTCTTC. Amino acid sequence: CASSWGQGGGDEQFF.

This rearrangement joins TRBV5-4 to TRBJ2-3; D may be TRBD1 or TRBD2 (5 bases each). The CDR3 is 16 residues long. Germline CDR1 is SGHNT and CDR2 is YYREEE (reference sequence). V gave up 4 bases and J gave up 0 bases, with 15 bases separating them. CDR3 in amino acids: CASSPGTVASTDTQYF. CDR3 sequence (DNA): TGTGCCAGCAGCCCCGGGACGGTTGCTAGCACAGATACGCAGTATTTT.

Many counts were recorded for this clonotype. The chain uses TRBV10-3 and TRBJ2-7; TRBD2 might be the D (6 bases). Germline-derived CDR1 and CDR2 are ENHRY and SYGVKD. The CDR3 totals 19 residues. Between the trimmed V and J ends, which lost 3 bases and 5 bases, there was a span of 29 bases. The CDR3 sequence: CAISDPGFTAGERIHEQYF. The CDR3 nucleotides read TGTGCCATCAGTGACCCCGGATTCACAGCGGGCGAGAGGATCCACGAGCAGTACTTC.

There are a few counts of this clonotype. This chain links TRBV12-3 or TRBV12-4 with TRBJ2-3, with 12 nucleotides matching TRBD2. With 6 bases clipped from V and 5 bases from J, the junction kept 9 bases outside the gene matches. This CDR3 comprises 16 residues. In nucleotides, the CDR3 is TGTGCCAGCAGCCCCCTGACTAGCGGGGGCGAAGATACGCAGTATTTT. Amino acids: CASSPLTSGGEDTQYF.

This clonotype was observed at least ten times. The V call is TRBV6-1, the J call TRBJ1-1; a possible D gene is TRBD1 (5 bases). Per germline, CDR1 MNHNS and CDR2 SASEGT. V was pared by 6 bases and J by 1 base, with 15 bases between. CDR3 size: 15 residues. The CDR3: CASSLRVGQNTEAFF. The CDR3 region has the DNA TGTGCCAGCAGCCTAAGGGTGGGGCAGAACACTGAAGCTTTCTTT.

The chain is built from TRBV6-1 and TRBJ2-5; D tentatively reads TRBD1 or TRBD2 (5 bases each). There are 15 residues in the CDR3. CDR1 is MNHNS, CDR2 SASEGT, per germline. V was cut by 5 bases and J by 14 bases, with 27 bases left in between. CDR3 DNA: TGTGCCAGCAGTCGTACCGGGGCCGCCACTCTATTTATTTACTTC. It codes for CASSRTGAATLFIYF.

Ten or more counts support this clonotype. J is TRBJ1-1 and V is TRBV6-1; D is uncertain. Looked up from germline, CDR1 is MNHNS and CDR2 is SASEGT. Trimming took off 6 bases at V and 0 bases at J, with 8 bases between the two ends. CDR3 size: 13 residues. The CDR3: CASRKTVNTEAFF. Written as DNA, the CDR3 is TGTGCCAGCAGGAAAACAGTGAACACTGAAGCTTTCTTT.

As for this clonotype: This sequence may be a read error, since a much larger clone differs from it by one base. It is likely a read error, because the conserved phenylalanine at the end of the CDR3 is missing. V gene TRBV5-5 combines with J gene TRBJ1-4; 7 bases map to TRBD1. This CDR3 has 15 residues. The V gene end was trimmed by 4 bases and the J gene end by 4 bases; junction bases not matched to a gene: 7. Germline values: CDR1 SGHKS, CDR2 YYEKEE (reference sequence). The CDR3, as DNA: TGTGCCAGCAGCCGGACAGGAGCTGATAATGAAAAACTGTTTCTT. Amino acid sequence: CASSRTGADNEKLFL.

The chain has TRBV28 and TRBJ2-1, with 12 nucleotides matching TRBD2. The ends lost 5 bases at V and 3 bases at J; junction bases unmatched: 5. Germline CDR1 and CDR2: MDHEN and SYDVKM. This CDR3 contains 16 residues. The DNA of the CDR3 is TGTGCCAGCAGTACCTTACTAGCGGGAGGCTACAATGAGCAGTTCTTC. Residues: CASSTLLAGGYNEQFF.

This clonotype came up a few times. V and J are TRBV11-3 and TRBJ2-7, with a weak D call TRBD1 (5 bases). This CDR3 comprises 18 residues. CDR1 and CDR2 (germline): SGHNT, YENEEA. The ends were cut back, 5 bases at V and 1 base at J, with 24 bases in the middle. In DNA form, the CDR3 reads TGTGCCAGCAGCAATTGGGGCCTTGGGATTTTAAAATCCTACGAGCAGTACTTC. Translated, it gives CASSNWGLGILKSYEQYF.

This clonotype was detected many times. The rearrangement uses TRBV18 and TRBJ1-4; perhaps TRBD1 as D (5 bases). The germline CDR1 and CDR2 sequences are KGHSH and LQKENI. V was clipped by 4 bases and J by 4 bases, with 10 bases between them. The CDR3 is made up of 14 amino acids. The CDR3 DNA reads TGTGCCAGCTCACTCGACAGAAATAATGAAAAACTGTTTTTT. It codes for CASSLDRNNEKLFF.

The chain has TRBV4-1 and TRBJ2-1; D ambiguous. The CDR3 is 15 amino acids. Deletions cut 1 base from V and 8 bases from J, with 15 bases between. The V gene's germline CDR1 is MGHRA and CDR2 YSYEKL. CDR3 region: CASSQGRPLIDEQFF. CDR3 DNA: TGCGCCAGCAGCCAAGGGCGGCCCCTTATAGATGAGCAGTTCTTC.

Comments on this clonotype: The junction departs from germline at one end; a sequencing error may be responsible. The chain combines TRBV4-2 with TRBJ2-7; no clear D gene. CDR1 and CDR2 (germline): LGHNA, YNFKEQ. The CDR3 runs to 13 residues. The CDR3 region is CASSQDRSYGQYF. The DNA of the CDR3 is TGTGCCAGCAGCCAAGACAGGTCCTACGGGCAGTACTTC.

The chain uses TRBV15 and TRBJ2-5; no reliable D call. V lost 0 bases, J lost 2 bases, and 7 bases lay in between. This CDR3 comprises 14 residues. CDR1 is LNHNV, CDR2 YYDKDF, per germline (reference sequence). CDR3 sequence: CATSRDSWQETQYF. DNA for the CDR3: TGTGCCACCAGCAGAGATTCGTGGCAAGAGACCCAGTACTTC.

This clonotype was recorded many times. The CDR3 reads CSAGDRVRETQYF. In nucleotides, the CDR3 is TGCAGTGCTGGGGACAGGGTCAGGGAGACCCAGTACTTC. V and J are TRBV20-1 and TRBJ2-5; 9 positions match TRBD1. CDR1 is DFQATT, CDR2 SNEGSKA, per germline (reference sequence). Germline trimming cut 5 bases from V and 5 bases from J; bases unmatched to any gene: 6. This CDR3 is built from 13 residues.